The rows below give T cell receptor beta chains drawn from one sample of a study of cytotoxic CD8 clonotypes in ibrutinib-treated CLL. The assay was immunoSEQ multiplex PCR, and TCRdb's table has in-frame clones only and misses some. The data contain tens of thousands of clones, about nine tenths of them singletons. The sample in question was PBMCs, obtained after 12 months of ibrutinib treatment. Receptors were obtained from a human donor with chronic lymphocytic leukemia. CDR3s include the opening cysteine and the closing phenylalanine or tryptophan. The D gene is left open where the match is weak. For some rows the clone size is stated as once, few or many, or as a class when expanded; others skip it.

CDR3nt	CDR3aa	v_gene	j_gene	d_gene	abundance
TGTGCCAGCAGTTTAAAAGCGGGAGTTTTCGAGCAGTACTTC	CASSLKAGVFEQYF	TRBV27	TRBJ2-7	TRBD2	.
TGTGCCAGCAGCTTAGAGCAGGGGAACACTGAAGCTTTCTTT	CASSLEQGNTEAFF	TRBV7-6	TRBJ1-1	.	.
TGTGCCAGCTCGGGGGTGGCTAGCGGGGGAATTTCCTACGAGCAGTACTTC	CASSGVASGGISYEQYF	TRBV18	TRBJ2-7	TRBD2	.
TGTGCCAGCAGCCAAGATGGAAGCTCTGGGGCCAACGTCCTGACTTTC	CASSQDGSSGANVLTF	TRBV14	TRBJ2-6	.	few
TGTGCCAGCAGCCAAGTACCCGCAGATACGCAGTATTTT	CASSQVPADTQYF	TRBV14	TRBJ2-3	.	few
TGTGCCAGCAGTGGGGTAGCGGGAGCGGGCAATGAGCAGTTCTTC	CASSGVAGAGNEQFF	TRBV6-1	TRBJ2-1	TRBD2	.
TGTGCCTGGAGAAGCGACAGCTCCTACAATGAGCAGTTCTTC	CAWRSDSSYNEQFF	TRBV30	TRBJ2-1	.	.
TGTGCCAGCAGCAAAAGACTAGCGGGAGGGCCGGATGAGCAGTTCTTC	CASSKRLAGGPDEQFF	TRBV4-2	TRBJ2-1	TRBD2	.
TGCGCCAGCAGCCCGGCCGGGGAGACCCAGTACTTC	CASSPAGETQYF	TRBV5-1	TRBJ2-5	.	.
TGCGCCAGCAGCCAATCCGGGGACAGGGCCTCGGGAAACACCATATATTTT	CASSQSGDRASGNTIYF	TRBV4-3	TRBJ1-3	TRBD1	once
TGTGCCACCAGCAGAGGGGAGCTATATGGCTACACCTTC	CATSRGELYGYTF	TRBV15	TRBJ1-2	.	.
TGTGCCAGTAGTGGCCCCAGGGGGCTGGATGGCTACACCTTC	CASSGPRGLDGYTF	TRBV19	TRBJ1-2	TRBD1	.
TGTGCCAGCTCACCGGAAGGATTTGGCGGCTACACCTTC	CASSPEGFGGYTF	TRBV18	TRBJ1-2	.	.
TGCGCCAGCAGCCTCGGGACAGGAGGAAACAATGAGCAGTTCTTC	CASSLGTGGNNEQFF	TRBV5-1	TRBJ2-1	TRBD1	.
TGTGCCAGCAGCCTTGGACCTAGGGCGGATACGCAGTATTTT	CASSLGPRADTQYF	TRBV5-4	TRBJ2-3	.	once